Below are 18 T cell receptor beta chains sequenced from a single sample in a study of PD-L1 blockade in urothelial cancer. The protocol was immunoSEQ multiplex PCR, while the TCRdb copy is restricted to in-frame clones and leaves out a portion. This table has more than 40,000 clones, 70% to 90% appearing once. Material: PBMCs, obtained around atezolizumab (anti-PD-L1) treatment. All receptors derive from a man aged 60 to 75 with urothelial cancer.

This clone has just a few counts. V is TRBV28 and J is TRBJ1-1, with D perhaps TRBD1 (6 bases). The germline V and J ends were trimmed by 8 bases and 5 bases, with 12 bases remaining between them. Germline CDR1 MDHEN, CDR2 SYDVKM. The CDR3 totals 12 residues. The CDR3 nucleotides are TGTGCCAGCTACAGGGTTCATACTGAAGCTTTCTTT. Translated, it gives CASYRVHTEAFF.

In nucleotides, the CDR3 is TGTGCCAGCAGCACCCTGGACAGGTTTCATGAGACCCAGTACTTC. Translated: CASSTLDRFHETQYF. The chain couples TRBV5-4 to TRBJ2-5; 7 nucleotides align to TRBD1. Trimming at V came to 4 bases and at J to 5 bases, leaving 11 bases not matched to a gene. The CDR3 has 15 amino acids. CDR1 is SGHNT, CDR2 YYREEE, per germline (reference sequence).

The chain carries TRBV15 and TRBJ1-6; 8 bases fit TRBD1. Germline CDR1 reads LNHNV; CDR2 reads YYDKDF (reference sequence). This CDR3 has 16 residues. The trim removed 2 bases at V and 9 bases at J, leaving 9 bases unmatched. The DNA for the CDR3 is TGTGCCACCAGCAGATACAGGACAGGGTCTAGTTCACCCCTCCACTTT. Translating gives CATSRYRTGSSSPLHF.

In its sample, this clone was seen once. This chain links TRBV15 with TRBJ1-5, with 10 bases matching TRBD1. Unmatched junction bases numbered 5, after V lost 5 bases and J lost 4 bases. Germline values: CDR1 LNHNV, CDR2 YYDKDF (reference sequence). This CDR3 is built from 15 residues. CDR3 residues: CATSSQDRGNQPQHF. In DNA, the CDR3 is TGTGCCACCAGCTCACAGGACAGGGGGAATCAGCCCCAGCATTTT.

This rearrangement joins TRBV6-1 to TRBJ2-2; 10 bases are a match to TRBD2. The CDR3 sequence is 15 residues long. The V gene's germline CDR1 is MNHNS and CDR2 SASEGT. With V trimmed by 6 bases and J by 7 bases, 8 bases remained unmatched. In DNA, the CDR3 is TGTGCCAGCAGAGAGGTAGCGGGAGGTCACGGGGAGCTGTTTTTT. Translating it yields CASREVAGGHGELFF.

This clone was counted between two and nine times. This rearrangement joins TRBV13 to TRBJ1-6; D is unresolved. The V gene's germline CDR1 is PRHDT and CDR2 FYEKMQ (reference sequence). V was clipped by 0 bases and J by 0 bases, with 9 bases between them. This CDR3 contains 17 residues. The CDR3, as DNA: TGTGCCAGCAGCTTAGGGCCGGGGAGCTCCTATAATTCACCCCTCCACTTT. This gives the protein CASSLGPGSSYNSPLHF.

This chain links TRBV30 with TRBJ2-7; 8 bases agree with TRBD1. This CDR3 region has 12 residues. Germline V gene sequence: CDR1 GTSNPN, CDR2 SVGIG (reference sequence). Losses at the gene ends were 3 bases for V and 6 bases for J; bases not matched to a gene: 4. In DNA form, the CDR3 reads TGTGCCTGGAGCCCCGGACAGGGCGAGCAGTACTTC. It translates to CAWSPGQGEQYF.

This chain joins TRBV7-2 and TRBJ1-1, with a tentative D call TRBD1 (6 bases). The V end was cut by 5 bases, the J end by 4 bases, with 23 bases between. This CDR3 spans 17 amino acids. The germline CDR1 and CDR2 sequences are SGHTA and FQGNSA. The CDR3 coding sequence is TGTGCCAGCAGCAAAGAGGCTACAGGGCTCCGTGGCACTGAAGCTTTCTTT. Translating it yields CASSKEATGLRGTEAFF.

This chain joins TRBV7-6 and TRBJ2-6; weak D call: TRBD1 (6 bases). This CDR3 has 20 residues. Germline CDR1 reads SGHVS; CDR2 reads FNYEAQ. The ends were cut back, 0 bases at V and 0 bases at J, with 18 bases in the middle. CDR3 sequence reads: CASSLALSQGYPSGANVLTF. CDR3 DNA: TGTGCCAGCAGCTTAGCGCTGAGTCAGGGGTACCCCTCTGGGGCCAACGTCCTGACTTTC. The full variable domain, its missing parts supplied by reference TRBV7-6 and TRBJ2-6, is GAGVSQSPRYKVTKRGQDVALRCDPISGHVSLYWYRQALGQGPEFLTYFNYEAQQDKSGLPNDRFSAERPEGSISTLTIQRTEQRDSAMYRCASSLALSQGYPSGANVLTFGAGSRLTVL.

This rearrangement joins TRBV11-2 to TRBJ2-3; 8 nucleotides agree with TRBD2. V lost 1 base to trimming and J lost 4 bases; unmatched junction nucleotides: 1. Germline V lookup: CDR1 SGHAT, CDR2 FQNNGV. The CDR3 is 14 amino acids. The CDR3 here is CASSLAGGADTQYF. The CDR3 coding sequence is TGTGCCAGCAGCTTAGCGGGAGGGGCAGATACGCAGTATTTT.

The chain employs TRBV7-9 and TRBJ2-1; 9 bases match TRBD2. Trimming cost V 3 bases and J 7 bases; bases outside gene matches: 10. The CDR3 has 16 residues. Germline-derived CDR1 and CDR2 are SEHNR and FQNEAQ (reference sequence). DNA of the CDR3: TGTGCCAGCAGCTTTCAATTAGGACTAGCGTGGAATGAGCAGTTCTTC. Translating it yields CASSFQLGLAWNEQFF.

The rearrangement joins TRBV6-4 to TRBJ2-7, with a weak D call TRBD2 (6 bases). The CDR3 length is 16 residues. Trimming removed 7 bases at V and 0 bases at J, with 19 bases between. In germline, CDR1 is MRHNA, CDR2 SNTAGT. In nucleotides, the CDR3 is TGTGCCAGCAACCCTCTAGCGCCTGATAGCTCCTACGAGCAGTACTTC. It yields the protein CASNPLAPDSSYEQYF.

The chain employs TRBV4-3 and TRBJ2-1; 7 positions match TRBD2. This CDR3 region has 15 residues. Germline V gene data show CDR1 as LGHNA and CDR2 as YSLEER. J gave up 4 bases and V 1 base, and 4 bases lay outside the gene matches. The CDR3 sequence: CASSQGGGLYNEQFF. DNA for the CDR3: TGCGCCAGCAGCCAAGGGGGGGGTTTGTACAATGAGCAGTTCTTC.

The chain joins TRBV30 to TRBJ1-5; D gene unclear. There are 12 residues in the CDR3. Germline V CDR1 and CDR2: GTSNPN, SVGIG (reference sequence). V lost 1 base and J lost 6, with 7 bases in between. In nucleotides, the CDR3 is TGTGCCTGGAGTGGAGGGTCTCAGCCCCAGCATTTT. Protein: CAWSGGSQPQHF.

The chain carries TRBV11-2 and TRBJ2-3; weak D call: TRBD1 (6 bases). CDR3 length equals 16 residues. CDR1 is SGHAT, CDR2 FQNNGV, per germline. Trimming removed 0 bases from V and 6 bases from J, with 16 bases in between. CDR3 DNA sequence: TGTGCCAGCAGCTTAGATTCTCAGGGGTGGGCGGATACGCAGTATTTT. Its protein is CASSLDSQGWADTQYF.

The chain employs TRBV7-2 and TRBJ2-7; 11 nucleotides line up with TRBD1. Germline assignment: CDR1 SGHTA and CDR2 FQGNSA. This CDR3 has 15 amino acids. The trim removed 1 base at V and 6 bases at J, leaving 5 bases unmatched. The chain's CDR3 is CASSLEGTGGREQYF. Here the CDR3 DNA reads TGTGCCAGCAGCTTAGAAGGGACAGGGGGGCGCGAGCAGTACTTC.

This chain links TRBV7-2 with TRBJ2-1, with D perhaps TRBD2 (5 bases). The CDR3 spans 14 residues. Germline values: CDR1 SGHTA, CDR2 FQGNSA. Trimming removed 2 bases at V and 4 bases at J, with 9 bases between. DNA of the CDR3: TGTGCCAGCAGCTTATCTTCGGGGTACAATGAGCAGTTCTTC. Its protein is CASSLSSGYNEQFF.

This chain joins TRBV5-1 and TRBJ2-1; perhaps TRBD2 as D (6 bases). Germline V lookup: CDR1 SGHRS, CDR2 YFSETQ. The length of the CDR3 is 16 residues. V lost 1 base and J lost 7, with 18 bases in between. The CDR3 sequence is CASSLTGTTGGNEQFF. DNA for the CDR3: TGCGCCAGCAGCTTGACGGGCACCACCGGGGGTAATGAGCAGTTCTTC.